This passage covers 32 T cell receptor beta chains from one sample sequenced in a study of CD8 T cells in Susac syndrome. Random hexamers were used to reverse transcribe an amount of about 0.45 to 1 ug RNA. TCRdb reanalysed the immunoSEQ multiplex PCR reads using MiXCR and keeps one entry per CDR3 protein. The table lists a few hundred thousand distinct CDR3 sequences, roughly nine tenths of them singletons. Sequenced input: CD8+ T cells from PBMCs. The source of these receptors is a human donor with multiple sclerosis.

V is TRBV29-1 and J is TRBJ1-2, with 10 nucleotides matching TRBD1. Germline V CDR1 and CDR2: SQVTM, ANQGSEA. The CDR3 has 18 residues. V trimming: 6 bases; J trimming: 0 bases; junction bases outside the gene matches: 16. The CDR3 nucleotides are TGCAGCGTGATACTTCCGGGACAGGGGCAAAAAGCTAACTATGGCTACACCTTC. It is translated as CSVILPGQGQKANYGYTF.

The chain recombines TRBV6-5 with TRBJ1-3, with D possibly matching TRBD1 (5 bases). The length of the CDR3 is 14 residues. With 4 bases removed from V and 1 base from J, the gap between germline ends came to 8 bases. CDR1 is MNHEY, CDR2 SVGAGI, per germline. The CDR3 DNA reads as TGTGCCAGCAGTTTCAGGGAATCTGGAAACACCATATATTTT. Protein sequence: CASSFRESGNTIYF.

The CDR3 reads CAQRGVKGPSYNEQFF. The CDR3 DNA reads as TGTGCCCAACGGGGGGTGAAGGGGCCCTCCTACAATGAGCAGTTCTTC. The chain couples TRBV30 to TRBJ2-1; TRBD2 matches 7 bases. This CDR3 is built from 16 residues. Germline loops: CDR1 GTSNPN, CDR2 SVGIG (reference sequence). V gave up 8 bases and J gave up 0 bases; unmatched junction bases: 13.

CDR3 in amino acids: CAWQDRGRYEQYF. CDR3 in DNA: TGTGCCTGGCAAGACAGGGGGAGGTACGAGCAGTACTTC. The chain is built from TRBV30 and TRBJ2-7; TRBD1 aligns across 9 bases. Germline V gene lookup returns CDR1 GTSNPN and CDR2 SVGIG (reference sequence). The ends lost 5 bases at V and 4 bases at J; junction bases unmatched: 6. The CDR3 runs 13 residues.

The chain joins TRBV7-9 to TRBJ2-5; 7 positions agree with TRBD2. J lost 7 bases, V lost 5 bases, and 4 bases had no gene match. The CDR3 is 12 residues long. The germline CDR1 and CDR2 sequences are SEHNR and FQNEAQ (reference sequence). The CDR3 bases are TGTGCCAGCAGCCCGGAGCGGGGGACCCAGTACTTC. Its protein product is CASSPERGTQYF.

V is TRBV9 and J is TRBJ2-5; TRBD2 might be the D (6 bases). The CDR3 covers 16 residues. Germline V gene data show CDR1 as SGDLS and CDR2 as YYNGEE. V lost 4 bases, J lost 7 bases, and 23 bases lay in between. CDR3 sequence reads: CASSPSGGARMGTQYF. The DNA of the CDR3 is TGTGCCAGCAGCCCTAGTGGAGGGGCTCGGATGGGGACCCAGTACTTC.

On this clonotype: The germline gene is not matched at one end of the junction; a read error may be the cause. The V gene is TRBV3-1, the J gene TRBJ2-7, with a weak D call TRBD2 (6 bases). The CDR3 runs to 14 residues. CDR1 and CDR2 from the germline V gene are LGHDT and YNNKEL (reference sequence). CDR3 sequence (DNA): TGCGCCAGCAGCCCCGGGACTGGGACCTACGAGCAGTACTTC. The encoded protein is CASSPGTGTYEQYF.

This rearrangement joins TRBV4-3 to TRBJ2-7; 8 bases are a match to TRBD2. Trimming at V came to 3 bases and at J to 5 bases, leaving 9 bases not matched to a gene. Germline V gene data show CDR1 as LGHNA and CDR2 as YSLEER. This CDR3 spans 15 amino acids. The CDR3 coding sequence is TGCGCCAGCAGCCACACCCTGACTAGCGCCAACGAGCAGTACTTC. Its translation: CASSHTLTSANEQYF.

The chain is built from TRBV6-2 or TRBV6-3 and TRBJ2-1, with TRBD2 identical over 10 bases. Germline assignment: CDR1 MNHEY and CDR2 SVGEGT. The CDR3 runs 19 residues. V dropped 0 bases and J dropped 3; count of bases not matched to a gene: 11. The CDR3 loop is CASSYSGDLAGGLYNEQFF. In nucleotides, the CDR3 is TGTGCCAGCAGTTACTCGGGGGATTTAGCGGGGGGACTCTACAATGAGCAGTTCTTC.

The chain combines TRBV9 with TRBJ1-1, with TRBD1 identical over 8 bases. Germline V gene lookup returns CDR1 SGDLS and CDR2 YYNGEE. V shed 7 bases and J 4 bases; nucleotides not matched to a gene: 6. The CDR3 has 13 amino acids. CDR3 sequence reads: CASGTGGGTEAFF. CDR3 coding DNA: TGTGCCAGCGGAACAGGGGGTGGCACTGAAGCTTTCTTT.

The V gene is TRBV7-9, the J gene TRBJ1-2; a weak D match, TRBD1 (5 bases). The CDR3 is 15 residues long. Trimming stripped 4 bases from V and 0 bases from J, with 12 bases between. Germline CDR1 reads SEHNR; CDR2 reads FQNEAQ (reference sequence). The CDR3 DNA reads as TGTGCCAGCAGCTCAGGGCCCTCCCCTAACTATGGCTACACCTTC. The encoded protein is CASSSGPSPNYGYTF.

This sequence joins TRBV7-9 and TRBJ2-6; D call uncertain. With 4 bases removed from V and 0 bases from J, the gap between germline ends came to 13 bases. Germline values: CDR1 SEHNR, CDR2 FQNEAQ (reference sequence). The CDR3 has 17 amino acids. The CDR3 nucleotides are TGTGCCAGCAGCTCGCTATTAACCATCTCTGGGGCCAACGTCCTGACTTTC. Its translation: CASSSLLTISGANVLTF.

CDR3: CASSDSLTEGETQYF. DNA for the CDR3: TGTGCCAGCAGCGACAGTTTAACAGAGGGAGAGACCCAGTACTTC. The chain links TRBV7-9 to TRBJ2-5; the D gene could be TRBD1 or TRBD2 (5 bases each). Between the trimmed V and J ends, which lost 5 bases and 4 bases, there was a span of 17 bases. CDR3 length equals 15 residues. Per germline, CDR1 SEHNR and CDR2 FQNEAQ (reference sequence).

V usage is TRBV30 and J usage is TRBJ2-5, with TRBD2 matching over 12 bases. The germline gives CDR1 GTSNPN, CDR2 SVGIG (reference sequence). This CDR3 comprises 13 residues. The junction had 2 bases not matched to a gene; V was cut back by 5 bases and J by 4 bases. The CDR3 reads CAWAGLAGETQYF. As DNA, the CDR3 is TGTGCCTGGGCGGGACTAGCGGGAGAGACCCAGTACTTC.

The chain uses TRBV20-1 and TRBJ2-1, with TRBD2 identical over 12 bases. The V gene end was trimmed by 6 bases and the J gene end by 8 bases; junction bases not matched to a gene: 8. Germline CDR1 DFQATT, CDR2 SNEGSKA (reference sequence). This CDR3 has 14 amino acids. In DNA, the CDR3 is TGCAGTGCCCCGACTAGCGGGGGACCGTATGAGCAGTTCTTC. As protein: CSAPTSGGPYEQFF.

This clonotype was counted between two and nine times. This chain uses TRBV7-2 with TRBJ1-1; D is possibly TRBD1 (5 bases). Germline V lookup: CDR1 SGHTA, CDR2 FQGNSA. V shed 4 bases and J shed 1 base, with 7 bases lying between them. This CDR3 has 13 amino acids. CDR3 region: CASSSGQNTEAFF. The CDR3 nucleotides are TGTGCCAGCAGCTCTGGACAGAACACTGAAGCTTTCTTT.

This clonotype has only one observation. The chain joins TRBV20-1 to TRBJ2-5; 10 positions match TRBD2. Germline V gene lookup returns CDR1 DFQATT and CDR2 SNEGSKA (reference sequence). The CDR3 consists of 15 residues. V gave up 5 bases and J gave up 3 bases; unmatched junction bases: 9. This chain's CDR3 is CSASLWSGREETQYF. For the CDR3, the DNA is TGCAGTGCTTCTCTTTGGAGCGGGAGGGAAGAGACCCAGTACTTC.

The count of this clonotype is one. The chain uses TRBV29-1 and TRBJ1-2; D perhaps matches TRBD1 (5 bases). Trimming stripped 6 bases from V and 7 bases from J, with 15 bases between. The CDR3 sequence is 12 residues long. Germline CDR1 is SQVTM and CDR2 is ANQGSEA. The CDR3 is CSVTWGEGGYTF. In nucleotides, the CDR3 is TGCAGCGTCACTTGGGGGGAAGGTGGCTACACCTTC.

V is TRBV7-2 and J is TRBJ1-5; D gene unclear. Trimming stripped 6 bases from V and 0 bases from J, with 18 bases between. This CDR3 spans 17 amino acids. Germline assignment: CDR1 SGHTA and CDR2 FQGNSA. The CDR3 DNA reads TGTGCCAGCAGGGCAGGTGGAATTGGGTATAGCAATCAGCCCCAGCATTTT. It specifies CASRAGGIGYSNQPQHF.

The chain uses TRBV7-2 and TRBJ2-1; D possibly corresponds to TRBD2 (6 bases). Trimming shortened V by 1 base and J by 6 bases, and 19 bases separated the two germline ends. Germline V gene sequence: CDR1 SGHTA, CDR2 FQGNSA. The CDR3 is 17 amino acids. CDR3 bases: TGTGCCAGCAGCTTAGACAGGTCGGCTAGCGTCGCCAATGAGCAGTTCTTC. It is translated as CASSLDRSASVANEQFF.

The chain combines TRBV5-4 with TRBJ1-3; 8 bases fit TRBD1. The CDR3 is 15 amino acids. J gave up 2 bases and V 2 bases, and 3 bases lay outside the gene matches. Germline-derived CDR1 and CDR2 are SGHNT and YYREEE (reference sequence). The CDR3 sequence: CASSFGQGTGNTIYF. CDR3 bases: TGTGCCAGCAGCTTCGGACAGGGAACTGGAAACACCATATATTTT.

The chain links TRBV30 to TRBJ1-1; a possible D gene is TRBD1 (5 bases). The germline V gene encodes CDR1 GTSNPN and CDR2 SVGIG (reference sequence). V lost 0 bases, J lost 3 bases, and 11 bases lay in between. CDR3 length: 14 amino acids. The CDR3 sequence is CAWSVGVGDTEAFF. CDR3 DNA sequence: TGTGCCTGGAGTGTTGGGGTGGGGGACACTGAAGCTTTCTTT.

The rearrangement uses TRBV19 and TRBJ1-5; D is ambiguous. Trimming left V 1 base short and J 0 bases short, with 10 bases between. CDR1 and CDR2 (germline): LNHDA, SQIVND (reference sequence). This CDR3 has 16 residues. This CDR3 is CASSIVVGTSNQPQHF. The CDR3 nucleotides read TGTGCCAGTAGTATAGTAGTGGGCACTAGCAATCAGCCCCAGCATTTT.

J is TRBJ1-5 and V is TRBV7-8; 7 nucleotides agree with TRBD1. Germline V lookup: CDR1 SGHVS, CDR2 FQNEAQ. The ends lost 5 bases at V and 5 bases at J; junction bases unmatched: 9. This CDR3 has 15 amino acids. The CDR3 region has the DNA TGTGCCAGCAGCCAGGGGGGCCCTCTTCATCAGCCCCAGCATTTT. Protein: CASSQGGPLHQPQHF.

The chain is built from TRBV13 and TRBJ1-1; TRBD1 might be the D (5 bases). The CDR3 sequence is 14 residues long. V lost 4 bases, J lost 0 bases, and 9 bases lay in between. CDR1 is PRHDT and CDR2 is FYEKMQ in the germline V gene (reference sequence). The CDR3 sequence is CASSSTTVNTEAFF. Written as DNA, the CDR3 is TGTGCCAGCAGCTCAACGACAGTGAACACTGAAGCTTTCTTT.

DNA of the CDR3: TGTGCCAGCACCCAGGGGGAAGGGCTCTGGGAGCCCCAGCATTTT. Its translation: CASTQGEGLWEPQHF. The V and J genes are TRBV12-3 or TRBV12-4 and TRBJ1-5; 7 bases are shared with TRBD1. Unmatched junction bases numbered 14, after V lost 7 bases and J lost 8 bases. The CDR3 contains 15 residues.

The chain carries TRBV7-9 and TRBJ2-5; TRBD2 matches at 8 bases. Unmatched junction bases numbered 16, after V lost 5 bases and J lost 5 bases. This CDR3 is 17 amino acids long. Germline V CDR1 and CDR2: SEHNR, FQNEAQ (reference sequence). The CDR3 coding sequence is TGTGCCAGCAGCCCAGAGGTGCAGCGGGGGTGGCGGGAGACCCAGTACTTC. As protein: CASSPEVQRGWRETQYF.

The chain links TRBV9 to TRBJ2-7; no firm D call. Germline V CDR1 and CDR2: SGDLS, YYNGEE. The V end was cut by 3 bases, the J end by 3 bases, with 16 bases between. CDR3 length equals 15 residues. In DNA, the CDR3 is TGTGCCAGCAGCGCCCGAAGTGATAGTTTCTACGAGCAGTACTTC. This codes for CASSARSDSFYEQYF.

The genes are TRBV13 and TRBJ2-7; D call uncertain. The CDR3 runs to 15 residues. The germline V and J ends were trimmed by 0 bases and 2 bases, with 11 bases remaining between them. Germline values: CDR1 PRHDT, CDR2 FYEKMQ (reference sequence). The CDR3 nucleotides are TGTGCCAGCAGCTTAGGCTTGGGTAGAACCTACGAGCAGTACTTC. Translation gives CASSLGLGRTYEQYF.

The chain recombines TRBV29-1 with TRBJ2-2; D call uncertain. CDR3 size: 14 residues. Trimming pared 5 bases from V and 0 bases from J, leaving 10 bases between. The germline CDR1 and CDR2 sequences are SQVTM and ANQGSEA. CDR3 in amino acids: CSVPFPPNTGELFF. The CDR3 DNA reads TGCAGCGTTCCGTTTCCCCCGAACACCGGGGAGCTGTTTTTT.

In DNA, the CDR3 is TGTGCCACCAGCAGAGTCAAGATGACCACGGGGGCTGTTTTAGCTAATGAAAAACTGTTTTTT. Translated: CATSRVKMTTGAVLANEKLFF. This chain joins TRBV15 and TRBJ1-4; a possible D gene is TRBD1 (6 bases). CDR1 is LNHNV and CDR2 is YYDKDF in the germline V gene (reference sequence). Between the trimmed V and J ends, which lost 1 base and 3 bases, there was a span of 27 bases. The CDR3 is 21 amino acids.

This rearrangement joins TRBV3-1 to TRBJ1-4; 8 nucleotides match TRBD1. The trim removed 5 bases at V and 0 bases at J, leaving 2 bases unmatched. CDR3 size: 15 residues. Germline CDR1 LGHDT, CDR2 YNNKEL (reference sequence). CDR3 coding DNA: TGTGCCAGCAGCGAACAGGGGGCAACTAATGAAAAACTGTTTTTT. Translating it yields CASSEQGATNEKLFF.